Below, one T cell receptor (beta chain) is given with its context. In the original workflow: Cell counts per sample came from amplifying reference gene primers. Profiled with immunoSEQ multiplex PCR; TCRdb holds only in-frame clones, not every one. V and J calls and clone size follow that table, whereas D and trimming were derived from the DNA. The sample carries 200,000 to 250,000 clones, about 86% recorded once. With 0 bases removed from V and 1 base from J, the gap between germline ends came to 10 bases. CDR1 and CDR2 (germline): SGHVS, FNYEAQ. This CDR3 is 16 amino acids long. This specimen belongs to a study of blood T cell repertoires in COVID-19. Study in general: Specimens from acute and convalescent COVID-19 originated in the United States, Italy and Spain. PBMCs, B-cell-depleted T cells, or T cells provided the cDNA or gDNA that made up the material.

The chain carries TRBV7-6 and TRBJ1-3; D gene unclear. Sample: peripheral blood. The sequence derives from a woman aged 55-70 years with acute or convalescent COVID-19. The CDR3 loop reads CASSLAGAESGNTIYF. Written as DNA, the CDR3 is TGTGCCAGCAGCTTAGCGGGCGCAGAGTCTGGAAACACCATATATTTT.